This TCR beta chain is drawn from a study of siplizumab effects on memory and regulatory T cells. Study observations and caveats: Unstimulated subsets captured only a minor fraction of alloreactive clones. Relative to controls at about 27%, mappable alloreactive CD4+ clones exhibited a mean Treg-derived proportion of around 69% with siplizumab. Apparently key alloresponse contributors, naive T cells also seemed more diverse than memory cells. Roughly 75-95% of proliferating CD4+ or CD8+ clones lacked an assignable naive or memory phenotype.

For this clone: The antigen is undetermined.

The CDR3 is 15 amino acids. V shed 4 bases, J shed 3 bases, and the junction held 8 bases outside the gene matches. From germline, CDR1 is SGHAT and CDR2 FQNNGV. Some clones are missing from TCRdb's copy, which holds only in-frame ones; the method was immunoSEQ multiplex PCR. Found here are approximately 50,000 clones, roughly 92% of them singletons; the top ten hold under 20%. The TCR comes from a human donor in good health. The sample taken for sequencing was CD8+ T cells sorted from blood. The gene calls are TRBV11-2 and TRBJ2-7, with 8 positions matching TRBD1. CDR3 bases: TGTGCCAGCAGCTCCGGGGGACAGGTTAGCTACGAGCAGTACTTC. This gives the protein CASSSGGQVSYEQYF.